Listed below are T cell receptor beta chains from one sample, sequenced in a study of blood T cell repertoires in COVID-19. Clones were read by immunoSEQ multiplex PCR, and TCRdb kept only the in-frame ones, dropping some. The sample has tens of thousands of clones, approximately 80% seen once; the top ten hold roughly 50%. The sequenced sample consisted of peripheral blood. These receptors came from a human donor in a cohort sampled during active COVID-19. Each CDR3 is given without its conserved first and last residue.

TRBV5-1	ASSRDRQETQY
TRBV7-8	ASSSSSGPRWNEQF
TRBV7-9	ASTAGTTSSYEQY
TRBV3-1/TRBV3-2	ASSQGGTGVSQPQH
TRBV29-1	SAKHYRVDEQF
TRBV9	ASSSGSYEQY
TRBV14	ASSGGTPTHEQF
TRBV5-1	ASSPRGGLTIEQY
TRBV24-1	ATSGSGGDQPQH
TRBV5-8	ASSLFGQGNEKLF
TRBV5-1	ASSPTPEYQPQH
TRBV4-3	ASSQDRAGGYYGYT
TRBV19	ASSIGGTDTQY
TRBV6-5	ASSSSGNEQF
TRBV7-2	ASSPHLLGSSYNEQF
TRBV29-1	SAGLVGETQY
TRBV7-2	ASSLLAGEGF
TRBV19	ASRPGQGSYEQY
TRBV19	ASSANRGLTGELF
TRBV6-5	ATRTGGRALH
TRBV7-8	ASSLGVNSPLH
TRBV19	ASRGPGQAVF
TRBV28	ASTDLAGVGEQY
TRBV27	ASTSRVTDTQY
TRBV11-2	ASSFSSGQGAPGYT
TRBV30	AWSRELGETQY
TRBV7-6	ASSRAGLAGSDNEQF
TRBV28	ASSSPRQGSYEQY
TRBV28	ASSPFNWGGTSGADNPETQY
TRBV3-1/TRBV3-2	ASSPTPSNQPQH
TRBV12-3/TRBV12-4	ALREKSSDTQY
TRBV27	ASSLSPPRQGKIATNEKLF
TRBV9	ASSPVGGPTQY
TRBV5-1	ASSLAGTSLGNEQF
TRBV25-1	ASSSGQGLAF
TRBV11-3	ASSLALAGVLETQY
TRBV7-9	ASSLGEVAGLHGYT
TRBV19	ASEGRPGNTIY
TRBV29-1	SVGTNTEAF
TRBV7-2	ASSSSTSWETQY
TRBV7-9	ASSLQTDYGYT
TRBV4-2	ASSPHPGTRESYNEQF
TRBV4-3	ASSVRGINEQF
TRBV28	ASNSGALGEQY
TRBV7-2	ASSDGQGPYEQY
TRBV10-1	ASSEGLAPSSYEQY
TRBV30	AWKPRGTGLYGYT
TRBV5-6	ASSEDTYNEQF
TRBV5-4	ASSLSGAQY
TRBV6-5	ASSYSNTGLADTQY
TRBV30	AWSRAGLYYGYT